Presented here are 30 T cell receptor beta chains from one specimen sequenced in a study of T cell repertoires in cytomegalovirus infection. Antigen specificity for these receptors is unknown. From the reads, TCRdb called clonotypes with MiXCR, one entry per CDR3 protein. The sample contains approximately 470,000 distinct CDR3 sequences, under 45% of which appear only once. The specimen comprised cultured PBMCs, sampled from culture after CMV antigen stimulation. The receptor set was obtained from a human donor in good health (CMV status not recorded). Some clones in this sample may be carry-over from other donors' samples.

CDR3 amino acids: CASSSPGHPYEQYF. CDR3 nucleotides: TGTGCCAGCAGCTCCCCGGGGCATCCCTACGAGCAGTACTTC. The chain uses TRBV3-1 and TRBJ2-7; D may be TRBD1 or TRBD2 (5 bases each). The CDR3 is made up of 14 amino acids. Trimming removed 5 bases at V and 2 bases at J, with 13 bases between. Germline V CDR1 and CDR2: LGHDT, YNNKEL (reference sequence).

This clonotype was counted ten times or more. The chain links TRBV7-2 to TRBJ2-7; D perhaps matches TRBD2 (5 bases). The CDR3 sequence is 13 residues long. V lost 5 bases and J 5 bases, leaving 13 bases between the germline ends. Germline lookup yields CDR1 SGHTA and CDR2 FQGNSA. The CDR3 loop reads CASSLVGVHEQYF. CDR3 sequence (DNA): TGTGCCAGCAGCCTTGTCGGGGTACACGAGCAGTACTTC.

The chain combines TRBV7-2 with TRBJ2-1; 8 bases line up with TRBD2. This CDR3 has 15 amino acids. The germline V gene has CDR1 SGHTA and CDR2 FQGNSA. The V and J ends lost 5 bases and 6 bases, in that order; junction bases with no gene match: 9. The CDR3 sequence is CASSERTSWSNEQFF. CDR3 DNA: TGTGCCAGCAGCGAAAGGACTAGCTGGAGCAATGAGCAGTTCTTC.

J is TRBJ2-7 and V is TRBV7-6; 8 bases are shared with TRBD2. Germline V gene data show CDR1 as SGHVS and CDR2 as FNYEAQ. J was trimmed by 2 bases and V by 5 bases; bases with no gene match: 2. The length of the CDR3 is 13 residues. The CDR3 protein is CASSATSAYEQYF. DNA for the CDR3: TGTGCCAGCAGCGCGACTAGCGCCTACGAGCAGTACTTC.

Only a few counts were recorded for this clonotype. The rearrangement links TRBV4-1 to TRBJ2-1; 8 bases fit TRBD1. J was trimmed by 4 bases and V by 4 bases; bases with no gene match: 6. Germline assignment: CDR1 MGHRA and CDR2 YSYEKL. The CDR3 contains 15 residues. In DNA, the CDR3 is TGCGCCAGCAGCCGCCCGGGACAGGAGTACAATGAGCAGTTCTTC. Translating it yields CASSRPGQEYNEQFF.

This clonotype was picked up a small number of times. The CDR3 reads CASSEPRSRETQYF. The CDR3 region has the DNA TGTGCCAGCAGTGAACCCAGGTCGAGAGAGACCCAGTACTTC. V usage is TRBV6-1 and J usage is TRBJ2-5; the D is unclear. The CDR3 is 14 amino acids. V gave up 2 bases and J gave up 4 bases, with 11 bases separating them. Germline-derived CDR1 and CDR2 are MNHNS and SASEGT.

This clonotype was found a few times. CDR3 protein: CAISGTRSYEQYF. DNA of the CDR3: TGTGCCATTTCCGGGACTAGATCCTACGAGCAGTACTTC. This rearrangement joins TRBV10-3 to TRBJ2-7, with 8 bases that match TRBD2. Per the germline V gene, CDR1 is ENHRY and CDR2 is SYGVKD. This CDR3 is built from 13 residues. J was trimmed by 1 base and V by 9 bases; bases with no gene match: 5.

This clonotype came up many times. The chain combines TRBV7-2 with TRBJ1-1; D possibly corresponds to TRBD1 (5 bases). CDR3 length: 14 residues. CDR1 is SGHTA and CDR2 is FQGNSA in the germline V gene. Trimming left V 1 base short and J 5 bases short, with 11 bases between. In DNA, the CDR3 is TGTGCCAGCAGCTTAGGAGGGGTCGGGACTGAAGCTTTCTTT. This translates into CASSLGGVGTEAFF.

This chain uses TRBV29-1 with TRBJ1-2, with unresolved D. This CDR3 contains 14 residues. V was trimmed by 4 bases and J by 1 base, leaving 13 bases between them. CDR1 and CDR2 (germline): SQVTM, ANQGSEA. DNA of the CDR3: TGCAGCGTTGTGCCTAGGACGATTAACTATGGCTACACCTTC. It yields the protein CSVVPRTINYGYTF. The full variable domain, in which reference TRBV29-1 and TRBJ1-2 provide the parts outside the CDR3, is SAVISQKPSRDICQRGTSLTIQCQVDSQVTMMFWYRQQPGQSLTLIATANQGSEATYESGFVIDKFPISRPNLTFSTLTVSNMSPEDSSIYLCSVVPRTINYGYTFGSGTRLTVV.

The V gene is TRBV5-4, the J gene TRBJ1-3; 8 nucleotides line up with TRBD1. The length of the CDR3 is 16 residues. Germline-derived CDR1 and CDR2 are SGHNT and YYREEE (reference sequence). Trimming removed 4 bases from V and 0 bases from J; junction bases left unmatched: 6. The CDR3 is CASSRTGSLSGNTIYF. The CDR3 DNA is TGTGCCAGCAGCAGGACAGGGAGTCTCTCTGGAAACACCATATATTTT.

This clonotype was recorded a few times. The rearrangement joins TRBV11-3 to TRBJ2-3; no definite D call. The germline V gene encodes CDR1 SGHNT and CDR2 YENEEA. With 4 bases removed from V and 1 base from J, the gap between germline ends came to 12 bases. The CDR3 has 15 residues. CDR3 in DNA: TGTGCCAGCAGCTCCCGGGCAGGTCGCACAGATACGCAGTATTTT. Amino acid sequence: CASSSRAGRTDTQYF.

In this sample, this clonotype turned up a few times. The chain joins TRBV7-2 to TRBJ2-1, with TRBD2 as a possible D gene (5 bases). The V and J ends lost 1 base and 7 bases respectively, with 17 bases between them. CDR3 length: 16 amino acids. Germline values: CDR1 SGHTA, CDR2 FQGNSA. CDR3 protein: CASSLDGRERFNEQFF. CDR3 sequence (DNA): TGTGCCAGCAGCTTAGACGGTCGGGAACGGTTTAATGAGCAGTTCTTC.

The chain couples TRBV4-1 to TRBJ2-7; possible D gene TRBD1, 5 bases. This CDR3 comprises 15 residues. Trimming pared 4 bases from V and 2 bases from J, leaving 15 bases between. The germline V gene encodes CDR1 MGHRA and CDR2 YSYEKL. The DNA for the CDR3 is TGCGCCAGCAGCCCTAACGACAGAGCCCCCTACGAGCAGTACTTC. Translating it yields CASSPNDRAPYEQYF.

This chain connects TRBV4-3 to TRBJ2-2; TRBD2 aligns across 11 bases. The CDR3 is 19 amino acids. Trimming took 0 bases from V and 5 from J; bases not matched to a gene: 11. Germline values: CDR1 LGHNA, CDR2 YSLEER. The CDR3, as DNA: TGCGCCAGCAGCCAAGATCGTGGGGCTAGCGGGGGGCGGACCGGGGAGCTGTTTTTT. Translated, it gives CASSQDRGASGGRTGELFF.

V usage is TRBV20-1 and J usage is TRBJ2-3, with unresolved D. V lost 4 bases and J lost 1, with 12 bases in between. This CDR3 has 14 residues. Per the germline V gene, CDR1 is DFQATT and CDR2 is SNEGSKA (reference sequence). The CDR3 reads CSAKRAGGTDTQYF. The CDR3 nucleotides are TGCAGTGCTAAACGGGCCGGTGGCACAGATACGCAGTATTTT.

The CDR3 nucleotides are TGTGCCAGCAGCCCGGGACTCCAGGCGGCTGAGCAGTTCTTC. Protein product: CASSPGLQAAEQFF. The chain is built from TRBV7-9 and TRBJ2-1; D possibly corresponds to TRBD2 (6 bases). Trimming removed 5 bases at V and 9 bases at J, with 17 bases between. This CDR3 spans 14 amino acids. The germline V gene encodes CDR1 SEHNR and CDR2 FQNEAQ (reference sequence).

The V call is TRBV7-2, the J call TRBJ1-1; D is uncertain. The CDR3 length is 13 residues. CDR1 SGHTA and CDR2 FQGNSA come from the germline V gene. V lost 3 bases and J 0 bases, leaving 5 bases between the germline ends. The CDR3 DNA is TGTGCCAGCAGCTTCAAGGTGAACACTGAAGCTTTCTTT. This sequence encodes CASSFKVNTEAFF. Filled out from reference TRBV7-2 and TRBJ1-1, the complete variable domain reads GAGVSQSPSNKVTEKGKDVELRCDPISGHTALYWYRQSLGQGLEFLIYFQGNSAPDKSGLPSDRFSAERTGGSVSTLTIQRTQQEDSAVYLCASSFKVNTEAFFGQGTRLTVV.

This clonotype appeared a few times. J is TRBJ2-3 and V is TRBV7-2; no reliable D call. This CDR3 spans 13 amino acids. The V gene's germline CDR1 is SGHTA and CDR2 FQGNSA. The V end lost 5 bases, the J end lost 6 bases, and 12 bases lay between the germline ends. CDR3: CASSDPTRDTQYF. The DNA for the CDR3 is TGTGCCAGCAGCGACCCTACGAGGGATACGCAGTATTTT.

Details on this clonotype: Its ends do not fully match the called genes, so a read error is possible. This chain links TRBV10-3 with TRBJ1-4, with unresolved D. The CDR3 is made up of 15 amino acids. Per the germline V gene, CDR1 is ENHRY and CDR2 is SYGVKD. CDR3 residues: CAIRESGRRNEKLFF. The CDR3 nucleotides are TGTGCCATCAGGGAGTCGGGCAGAAGGAATGAAAAACTGTTTTTT.

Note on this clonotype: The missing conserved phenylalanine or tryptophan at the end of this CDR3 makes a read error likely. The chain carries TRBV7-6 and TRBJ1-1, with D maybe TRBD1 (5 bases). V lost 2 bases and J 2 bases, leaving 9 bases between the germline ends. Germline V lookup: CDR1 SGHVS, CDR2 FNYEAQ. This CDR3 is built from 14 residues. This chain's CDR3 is CASSLSQGNTEAFL. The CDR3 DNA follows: TGTGCCAGCAGCTTAAGTCAGGGAAACACTGAAGCTTTCCTT.

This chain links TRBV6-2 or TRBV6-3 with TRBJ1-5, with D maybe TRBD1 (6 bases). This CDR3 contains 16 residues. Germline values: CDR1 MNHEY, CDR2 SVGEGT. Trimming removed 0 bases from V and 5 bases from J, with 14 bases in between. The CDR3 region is CASSYSTTGLDQPQHF. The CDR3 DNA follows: TGTGCCAGCAGTTACTCGACTACAGGGCTAGATCAGCCCCAGCATTTT.

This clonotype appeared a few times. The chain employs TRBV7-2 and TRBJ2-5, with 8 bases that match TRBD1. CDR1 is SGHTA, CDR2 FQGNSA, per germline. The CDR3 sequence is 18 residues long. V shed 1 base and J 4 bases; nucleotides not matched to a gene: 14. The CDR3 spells CASSLGWRRQGSGETQYF. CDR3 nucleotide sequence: TGTGCCAGCAGCTTAGGGTGGAGGAGACAGGGGTCAGGAGAGACCCAGTACTTC. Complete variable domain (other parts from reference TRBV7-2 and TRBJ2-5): GAGVSQSPSNKVTEKGKDVELRCDPISGHTALYWYRQSLGQGLEFLIYFQGNSAPDKSGLPSDRFSAERTGGSVSTLTIQRTQQEDSAVYLCASSLGWRRQGSGETQYFGPGTRLLVL.

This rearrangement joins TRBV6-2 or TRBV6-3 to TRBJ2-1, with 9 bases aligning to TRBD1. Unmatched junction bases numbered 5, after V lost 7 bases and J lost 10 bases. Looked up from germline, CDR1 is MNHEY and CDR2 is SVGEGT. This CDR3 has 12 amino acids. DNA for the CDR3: TGTGCCAGCATCGGACAGGGGAACGAGCAGTTCTTC. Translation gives CASIGQGNEQFF.

Here the CDR3 reads CASSSPGQLSYGYTF. The DNA for the CDR3 is TGTGCCAGCAGTTCTCCGGGACAGCTTTCCTATGGCTACACCTTC. V gene TRBV6-5 combines with J gene TRBJ1-2; 7 positions agree with TRBD1. Losses at the gene ends were 4 bases for V and 4 bases for J; bases not matched to a gene: 9. This CDR3 has 15 residues. Germline loops: CDR1 MNHEY, CDR2 SVGAGI.

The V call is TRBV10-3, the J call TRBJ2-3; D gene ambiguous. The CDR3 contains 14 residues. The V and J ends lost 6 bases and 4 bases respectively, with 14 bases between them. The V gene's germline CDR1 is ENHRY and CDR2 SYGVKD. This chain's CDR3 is CAIRGLYGADTQYF. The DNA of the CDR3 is TGTGCCATCAGGGGCTTATACGGCGCAGATACGCAGTATTTT.

CDR3 sequence: CASSPLPLYGYTF. CDR3 sequence (DNA): TGTGCCAGCAGTCCACTACCCCTCTATGGCTACACCTTC. This rearrangement joins TRBV28 to TRBJ1-2; no reliable D call. CDR3 size: 13 residues. Trimming removed 5 bases from V and 4 bases from J, with 11 bases in between. Germline V lookup: CDR1 MDHEN, CDR2 SYDVKM.

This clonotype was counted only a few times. CDR3: CASSLGYRDEQFF. CDR3 nucleotides: TGTGCCAGCAGCTTAGGGTACCGGGATGAGCAGTTCTTC. The rearrangement uses TRBV7-2 and TRBJ2-1; D call uncertain. The CDR3 sequence is 13 residues long. The germline V and J ends were trimmed by 1 base and 8 bases, with 9 bases remaining between them. Germline V gives CDR1 SGHTA, CDR2 FQGNSA.

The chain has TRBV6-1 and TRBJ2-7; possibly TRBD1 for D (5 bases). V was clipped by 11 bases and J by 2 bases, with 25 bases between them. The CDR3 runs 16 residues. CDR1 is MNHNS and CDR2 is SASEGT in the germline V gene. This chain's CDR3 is CAAGQGPEALTYEQYF. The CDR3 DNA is TGTGCCGCTGGACAAGGGCCCGAGGCCCTCACCTACGAGCAGTACTTC.

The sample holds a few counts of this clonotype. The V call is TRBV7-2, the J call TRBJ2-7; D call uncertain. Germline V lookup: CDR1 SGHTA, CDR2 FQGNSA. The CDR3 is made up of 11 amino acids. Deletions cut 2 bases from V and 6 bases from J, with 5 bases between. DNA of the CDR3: TGTGCCAGCAGCTTATTTCGCGAGCAGTACTTC. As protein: CASSLFREQYF.

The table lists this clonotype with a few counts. The CDR3 sequence is CASSSGTGKTEAFF. CDR3 in DNA: TGTGCCAGCTCTTCGGGGACAGGGAAAACTGAAGCTTTCTTT. This chain connects TRBV6-2 or TRBV6-3 to TRBJ1-1, with 9 bases that match TRBD1. The CDR3 covers 14 residues. V lost 8 bases to trimming and J lost 5 bases; unmatched junction nucleotides: 9. In germline, CDR1 is MNHEY, CDR2 SVGEGT.